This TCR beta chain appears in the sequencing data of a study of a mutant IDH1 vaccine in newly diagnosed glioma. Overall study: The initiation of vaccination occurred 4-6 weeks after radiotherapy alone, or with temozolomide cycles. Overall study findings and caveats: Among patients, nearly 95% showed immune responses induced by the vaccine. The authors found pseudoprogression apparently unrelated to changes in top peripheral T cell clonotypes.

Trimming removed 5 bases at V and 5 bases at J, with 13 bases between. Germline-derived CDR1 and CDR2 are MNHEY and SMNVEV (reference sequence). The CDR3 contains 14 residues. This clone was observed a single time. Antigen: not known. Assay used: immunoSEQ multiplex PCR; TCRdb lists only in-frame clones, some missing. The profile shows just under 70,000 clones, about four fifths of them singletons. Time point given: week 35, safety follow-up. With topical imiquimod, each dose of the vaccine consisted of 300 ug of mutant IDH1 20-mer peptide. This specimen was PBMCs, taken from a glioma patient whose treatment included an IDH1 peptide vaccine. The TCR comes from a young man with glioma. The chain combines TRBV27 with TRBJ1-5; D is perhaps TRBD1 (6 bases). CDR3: CASSLTGPHQPQHF. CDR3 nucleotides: TGTGCCAGCAGTCTAACAGGGCCCCATCAGCCCCAGCATTTT.